The source of this T cell receptor (beta chain) is a study of post-analysis software for immune sequencing data. General study points: Relative to controls, patients had a few TRBV segments at higher frequency, with TRBV5-6, TRBV5-1 and TRBV20-1 among these.

Built from TCR beta cDNA, the libraries had unique molecular identifiers in them. A single record per CDR3 protein comes from TCRdb applying MiXCR to the PCR reads. The table includes around 400,000 distinct CDR3 sequences, less than 40% detected once. Details on this clonotype: No antigen is known for it.

Germline CDR1 and CDR2: MNHNY and SVGAGI (reference sequence). Germline trimming cut 8 bases from V and 6 bases from J; bases unmatched to any gene: 7. The CDR3 sequence is 13 residues long. The material sequenced was blood. The TCR originated in a girl aged 5 to 17 with multiple sclerosis. The chain employs TRBV6-6 and TRBJ2-3; 8 nucleotides agree with TRBD2. CDR3 nucleotides: TGTGCCAGCCTCGGCGGGGGGTGGGATACGCAGTATTTT. Translating it yields CASLGGGWDTQYF.